This TCR beta chain appears in the sequencing data of a study of shared clonotypes between healthy human individuals. On this clone itself: Its antigen is undetermined.

CD45RA-negative memory and CD45RA+ naive subsets were split from the CD4+ cells. Execution of the assay was at deep level. The protocol was immunoSEQ multiplex PCR, while the TCRdb copy is restricted to in-frame clones and leaves out a portion. The sample comprises about 1.5 million clones, 95% to 99% of which are singletons, and 0.45% rests with the top ten. General observations from the study: The genetic and exposure-history diversity represented was limited by few donors.

This CDR3 comprises 13 residues. The ends lost 5 bases at V and 7 bases at J; junction bases unmatched: 6. From germline, CDR1 is KGHSH and CDR2 LQKENI. The sequence derives from a man aged 25 to 40 in good health. Specimen: naive CD4+ T cells sorted from blood. The subset: CD45RA+ positively selected. This sequence joins TRBV18 and TRBJ2-7, with TRBD1 identical over 9 bases. The CDR3 loop is CASSAGQGWEQYF. CDR3 DNA sequence: TGTGCCAGCTCAGCGGGACAGGGCTGGGAGCAGTACTTC.